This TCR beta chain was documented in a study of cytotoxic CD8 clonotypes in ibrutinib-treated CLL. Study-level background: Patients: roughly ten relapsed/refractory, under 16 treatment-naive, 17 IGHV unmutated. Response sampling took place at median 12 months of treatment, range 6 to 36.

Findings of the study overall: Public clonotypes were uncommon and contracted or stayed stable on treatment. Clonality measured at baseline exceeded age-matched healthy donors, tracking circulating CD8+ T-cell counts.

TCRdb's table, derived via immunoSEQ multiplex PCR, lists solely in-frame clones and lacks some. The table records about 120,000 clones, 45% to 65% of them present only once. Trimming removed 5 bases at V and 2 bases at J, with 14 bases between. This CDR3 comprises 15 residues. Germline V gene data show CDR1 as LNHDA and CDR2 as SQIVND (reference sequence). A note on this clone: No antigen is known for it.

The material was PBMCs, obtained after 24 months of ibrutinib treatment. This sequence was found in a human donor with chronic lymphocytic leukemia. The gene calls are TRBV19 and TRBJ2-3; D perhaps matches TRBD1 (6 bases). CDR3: CASSGSTGPTDTQYF. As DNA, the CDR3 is TGTGCCAGTAGTGGGTCGACAGGACCCACAGATACGCAGTATTTT. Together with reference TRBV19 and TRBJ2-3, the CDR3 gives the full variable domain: DGGITQSPKYLFRKEGQNVTLSCEQNLNHDAMYWYRQDPGQGLRLIYYSQIVNDFQKGDIAEGYSVSREKKESFPLTVTSAQKNPTAFYLCASSGSTGPTDTQYFGPGTRLTVL.